This TCR beta chain was sequenced during a study of T cell responses to AZD1222 COVID-19 vaccine. TCRdb's copy holds only in-frame clones and misses some; the assay was immunoSEQ multiplex PCR. The table includes about 140,000 clones, 89% detected once. CDR1 is MDHEN, CDR2 SYDVKM, per germline. V lost 3 bases and J lost 2, with 6 bases in between. This CDR3 region has 13 residues. The genes are TRBV28 and TRBJ2-3; D is unresolved. The source was peripheral blood, collected 28 days after the second AZD1222 dose. This receptor was taken from an adult who received the AZD1222 COVID-19 vaccine. The CDR3: CASSFPHTDTQYF. CDR3 sequence (DNA): TGTGCCAGCAGTTTCCCCCACACAGATACGCAGTATTTT.